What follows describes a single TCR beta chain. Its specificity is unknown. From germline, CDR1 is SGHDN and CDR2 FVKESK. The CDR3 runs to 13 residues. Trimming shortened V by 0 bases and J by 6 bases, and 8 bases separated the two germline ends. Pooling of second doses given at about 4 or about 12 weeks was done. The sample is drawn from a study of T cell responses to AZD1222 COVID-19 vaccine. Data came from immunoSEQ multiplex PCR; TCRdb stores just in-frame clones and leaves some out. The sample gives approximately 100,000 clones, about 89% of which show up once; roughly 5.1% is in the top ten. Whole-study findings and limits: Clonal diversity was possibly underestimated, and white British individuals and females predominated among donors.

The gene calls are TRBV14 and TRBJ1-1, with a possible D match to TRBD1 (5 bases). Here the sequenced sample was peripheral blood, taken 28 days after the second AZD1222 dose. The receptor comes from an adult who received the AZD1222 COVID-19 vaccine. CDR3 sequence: CASSQDVRAEAFF. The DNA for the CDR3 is TGTGCCAGCAGCCAAGATGTCAGGGCTGAAGCTTTCTTT. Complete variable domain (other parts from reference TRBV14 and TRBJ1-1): EAGVTQFPSHSVIEKGQTVTLRCDPISGHDNLYWYRRVMGKEIKFLLHFVKESKQDESGMPNNRFLAERTGGTYSTLKVQPAELEDSGVYFCASSQDVRAEAFFGQGTRLTVV.